Described below is a single T cell receptor beta chain sequence and its context. This record comes from a study of OX40 agonist ivuxolimab in advanced cancers. At the level of the study: Given to patients was ivuxolimab, an agonistic anti-OX40 (CD134) antibody. Dose-escalation patients were diagnosed with hepatocellular carcinoma, melanoma, renal cell cancer or head and neck cancer.

TCRdb keeps only in-frame clones here, not all; method: immunoSEQ multiplex PCR. The data hold 50,000 or so clones, with roughly 84% observed a single time. Trimming took off 4 bases at V and 8 bases at J, with 19 bases between the two ends. Germline V lookup: CDR1 SGHRS, CDR2 YFSETQ. The CDR3 is made up of 15 amino acids. The chain is built from TRBV5-1 and TRBJ2-1; perhaps TRBD2 as D (6 bases). The clonotype originates from an adult with an advanced solid tumor such as melanoma, head and neck, liver or kidney cancer. Material: CD4+ or CD8+ T cells sorted from blood, obtained in a trial of the OX40 agonist ivuxolimab. Written as DNA, the CDR3 is TGCGCCAGCAGCAGCCATGGGGGGTTAGGAGATGAGCAGTTCTTC. Protein: CASSSHGGLGDEQFF.